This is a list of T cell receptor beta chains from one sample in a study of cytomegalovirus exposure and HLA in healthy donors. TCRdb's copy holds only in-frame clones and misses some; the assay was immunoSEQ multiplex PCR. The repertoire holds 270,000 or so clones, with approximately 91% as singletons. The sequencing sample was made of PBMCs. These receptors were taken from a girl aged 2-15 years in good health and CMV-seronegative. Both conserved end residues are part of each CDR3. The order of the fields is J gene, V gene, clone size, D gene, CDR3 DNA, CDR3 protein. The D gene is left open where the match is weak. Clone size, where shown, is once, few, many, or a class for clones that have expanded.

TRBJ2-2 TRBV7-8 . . TGTGCCAGCAGCCCTCGGTGGAACACCGGGGAGCTGTTTTTT CASSPRWNTGELFF
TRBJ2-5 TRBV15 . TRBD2 TGTGCCACCAGCAGAGGAGGACTAGCGGGGGGACCAGTCAAGGGAAGGGAGACCCAGTACTTC CATSRGGLAGGPVKGRETQYF
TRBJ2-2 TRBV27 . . TGTGCCAGCATCACACAGGGATTACTTGGGACCGGGGAGCTGTTTTTT CASITQGLLGTGELFF
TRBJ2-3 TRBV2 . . TGTGCCAGCTTCTTCGGGGGGCGCACAGATACGCAGTATTTT CASFFGGRTDTQYF
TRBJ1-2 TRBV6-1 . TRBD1 TGTGCCAGCAGTAAAGCGGGACAGCACAACGCCTTAACTAACTATGGCTACACCTTC CASSKAGQHNALTNYGYTF
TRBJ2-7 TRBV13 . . TGTGCCAGCAGCTCGTCACTACCTTCCTACGAGCAGTACTTC CASSSSLPSYEQYF
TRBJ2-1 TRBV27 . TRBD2 TGTGCCAGCAGCCGTCACATAAGCGGGGGTTCCTACAATGAGCAGTTCTTC CASSRHISGGSYNEQFF
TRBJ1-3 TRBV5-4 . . TGTGCCAGCAGCTTGACAGCAGGGGGAAACACCATATATTTT CASSLTAGGNTIYF
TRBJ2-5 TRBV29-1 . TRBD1 TGCAGCGTCTCGGGTGATCATGCGGACAGGGGGCGAGAGACCCAGTACTTC CSVSGDHADRGRETQYF
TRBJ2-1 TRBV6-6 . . TGTGCCAGCAGGGGAGACTACAATGAGCAGTTCTTC CASRGDYNEQFF
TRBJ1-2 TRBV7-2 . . TGTGCCAGCAGCTTATGGAAGGGGCTGGAGGGCTACACCTTC CASSLWKGLEGYTF
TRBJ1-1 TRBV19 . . TGTGCCAGTAGTATACTAGGGGGAACGAACACTGAAGCTTTCTTT CASSILGGTNTEAFF
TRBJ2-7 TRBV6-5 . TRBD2 TGTGCCAGCAGTTACTCGATGGGAGGGCCCCCCTACGAGCAGTACTTC CASSYSMGGPPYEQYF
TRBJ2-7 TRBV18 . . TGTGCCAGCTCACTGGCGGGGGCCTCCTACGAGCAGTACTTC CASSLAGASYEQYF
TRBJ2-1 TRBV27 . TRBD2 TGTGCCAGCAGTCCAGCGGGAGGGCCATACAATGAGCAGTTCTTC CASSPAGGPYNEQFF
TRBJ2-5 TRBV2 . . TGTGCCAGCAGCTCAACCACCGTCGTTATAGCGCAGAAAGAGACCCAGTACTTC CASSSTTVVIAQKETQYF
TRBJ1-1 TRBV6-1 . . TGTGCCAGCAGTGAACGCTCTAGAGGGCTATCTGAAGCTTTCTTT CASSERSRGLSEAFF
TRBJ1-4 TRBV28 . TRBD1 TGTGCCAGCAGTCCGACCCACAGGGGGAGGCTCGAAAAACTGTTTTTT CASSPTHRGRLEKLFF
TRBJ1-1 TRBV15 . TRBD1 TGTGCCACCAGCAAATGGACAGGGGGCACTGAAGCTTTCTTT CATSKWTGGTEAFF
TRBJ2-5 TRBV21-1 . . TGTGCCAGCAGCGGGACTAGCGGGACCTATATGGGGGAGACCCAGTACTTC CASSGTSGTYMGETQYF
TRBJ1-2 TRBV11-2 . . TGTGCCAGCAGCCCATCATTTTCGGGGTTAGCTAACTATGGCTACACCTTC CASSPSFSGLANYGYTF
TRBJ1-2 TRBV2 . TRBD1 TGTGCCAGCAGTCGGGACAGGCAAAGCCGGAGCTACACCTTC CASSRDRQSRSYTF
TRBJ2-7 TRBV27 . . TGTGCCAGCAGGTCCGACAGGTTCGGCGAGCAGTACTTC CASRSDRFGEQYF
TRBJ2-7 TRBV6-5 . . TGTGCCAGCACAGATCCGGACAGCGCCTACGAGCAGTACTTC CASTDPDSAYEQYF
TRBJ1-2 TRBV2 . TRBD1 TGTGCCAGCAGTCGGGACAGTAACTATGGCTACACCTTC CASSRDSNYGYTF
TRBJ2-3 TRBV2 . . TGTGCCAGCAAGGGGCGGATAGATACGCAGTATTTT CASKGRIDTQYF
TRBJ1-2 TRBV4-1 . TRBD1 TGCGCCAGCAGCCAACCTGGACAGGGGAGCTATGGCTACACCTTC CASSQPGQGSYGYTF
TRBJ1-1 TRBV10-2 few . TGCGCCAGCAGTGTCGGCAGGGAAAAGGGCACTGAAGCTTTCTTT CASSVGREKGTEAFF
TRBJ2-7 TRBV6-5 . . TGTGCCAGCAGTTATTCAGGGCGTTCTATCTCCTACGAGCAGTACTTC CASSYSGRSISYEQYF
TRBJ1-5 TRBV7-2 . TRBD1 TGTGCCAGCACGAACAGGGGTTTAGGCAGCAATCAGCCCCAGCATTTT CASTNRGLGSNQPQHF
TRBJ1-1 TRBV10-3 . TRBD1 TGTGCCATCACACGAAGGTTTGGACAGGCCAACACTGAAGCTTTCTTT CAITRRFGQANTEAFF
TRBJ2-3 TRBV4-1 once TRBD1 TGCGCCAGCAGCCAAGTCCGGGGGACAGGGAGCCCGGATACGCAGTATTTT CASSQVRGTGSPDTQYF
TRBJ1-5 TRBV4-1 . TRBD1 TGCGCCAGCAGCCATGACGGGACAGGAGGAGATCAGCCCCAGCATTTT CASSHDGTGGDQPQHF
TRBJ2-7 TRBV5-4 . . TGTGCCAGCAGCTTGGTTGAGAACGAGCAGTACTTC CASSLVENEQYF
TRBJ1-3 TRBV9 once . TGTGCCAGCAGCGGCGCGCAGGGTGGGCACACCATATATTTT CASSGAQGGHTIYF
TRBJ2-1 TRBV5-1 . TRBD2 TGCGCCAGCAGCCCTGGGGGAGGGCGTGGGCATGAGCAGTTCTTC CASSPGGGRGHEQFF
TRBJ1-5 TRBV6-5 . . TGTGCCAGCAGTTTTGCGGAATCCCAGCCCCAGCATTTT CASSFAESQPQHF
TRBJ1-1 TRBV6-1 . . TGTGCCAGCAGTCAATCACAGAACACTGAAGCTTTCTTT CASSQSQNTEAFF
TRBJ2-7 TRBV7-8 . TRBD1 TGTGCCAGCAGCCCCCGACAGGGACCTTACGAGCAGTACTTC CASSPRQGPYEQYF